Presented here are 19 T cell receptor beta chains from one specimen sequenced in a study of blood T cells in healthy people across ages (dated by TCRdb to the mid-2010s). Libraries were built with 5' RACE. The reads were generated on an Illumina HiSeq 2500. A second PCR of about 6 to 12 cycles was run with a J-beta primer mix and a sample-barcoded 5' primer. The public reads were quality trimmed at Q25 with fastp and then assembled into clones with MiXCR by TCRdb, keeping productive beta chains. All rows with the same CDR3 protein become a single entry with the most common DNA and genes. This sample lists approximately 1,000,000 distinct CDR3 sequences; 35% to 45% were detected once. The leading ten clones occupy 10% to 15% of the sample. Material: blood. These TCRs come from a man in his late teens or twenties in good health.

V usage is TRBV29-1 and J usage is TRBJ1-4, with 11 bases lining up with TRBD1. CDR1 SQVTM and CDR2 ANQGSEA come from the germline V gene. J was trimmed by 7 bases and V by 4 bases; bases with no gene match: 2. CDR3 length: 13 amino acids. The CDR3 protein is CSVGTGGGEKLFF. The CDR3 DNA reads as TGCAGCGTTGGGACAGGGGGCGGTGAAAAACTGTTTTTT.

Only one count was recorded for this clonotype. The chain employs TRBV20-1 and TRBJ2-1; 8 bases are a match to TRBD2. The J segment lost 8 bases and the V segment lost 3 bases, leaving 9 bases of the junction unmatched. This CDR3 comprises 14 residues. The germline gives CDR1 DFQATT, CDR2 SNEGSKA (reference sequence). CDR3 region: CSARSRGGRHEQFF. For the CDR3, the DNA is TGCAGTGCTAGGTCTCGGGGGGGACGACATGAGCAGTTCTTC.

The table lists this clonotype with a few counts. The rearrangement uses TRBV20-1 and TRBJ2-1; 12 bases are a match to TRBD2. CDR1 is DFQATT, CDR2 SNEGSKA, per germline (reference sequence). The CDR3 sequence is 13 residues long. The ends lost 6 bases at V and 12 bases at J; junction bases unmatched: 9. CDR3 sequence: CSAPGLAGFGQFF. The CDR3 region has the DNA TGCAGTGCCCCGGGACTAGCGGGCTTTGGGCAGTTCTTC.

A few counts support this clonotype. The V and J genes are TRBV29-1 and TRBJ2-3; a weak D match, TRBD2 (6 bases). The CDR3 runs 15 residues. Trimming shortened V by 6 bases and J by 0 bases, and 16 bases separated the two germline ends. Germline values: CDR1 SQVTM, CDR2 ANQGSEA. CDR3 in amino acids: CSVEPREESTDTQYF. As DNA, the CDR3 is TGCAGCGTCGAACCCAGGGAGGAAAGCACAGATACGCAGTATTTT.

The V call is TRBV4-3, the J call TRBJ2-1, with D maybe TRBD1 (5 bases). The CDR3 is made up of 18 amino acids. The germline CDR1 and CDR2 sequences are LGHNA and YSLEER. V was clipped by 0 bases and J by 1 base, with 16 bases between them. The CDR3, as DNA: TGCGCCAGCAGCCAAGATGTTTATGGGGCTCTATCCTACAATGAGCAGTTCTTC. Translating it yields CASSQDVYGALSYNEQFF.

This chain links TRBV29-1 with TRBJ1-4; perhaps TRBD1 as D (6 bases). Trimming took off 6 bases at V and 4 bases at J, with 12 bases between the two ends. Germline CDR1 and CDR2: SQVTM and ANQGSEA. The CDR3 length is 13 residues. The CDR3 nucleotides are TGCAGCGTCCCGGGGGCTTATAATGAAAAACTGTTTTTT. Amino acids: CSVPGAYNEKLFF.

There are a few counts of this clonotype. One base away lies a much larger clone, so this may be a sequencing read error. This rearrangement joins TRBV4-1 to TRBJ1-4; no reliable D call. Germline V gene data show CDR1 as MGHRA and CDR2 as YSYEKL. The CDR3 has 16 residues. The CDR3 DNA sequence: TGCGTCAGCAGCCAATCGGCAGACCCAACTAATGAAAAACTGTTTTTT. Protein sequence: CVSSQSADPTNEKLFF.

The chain employs TRBV6-1 and TRBJ2-4; tentatively, D is TRBD2 (6 bases). Matching the DNA end better, TRBJ2-5 makes the J call doubtful. CDR3 size: 15 residues. Per the germline V gene, CDR1 is MNHNS and CDR2 is SASEGT. CDR3 DNA: TGTGCCAGCGACGGGAGTACGATTGGGGGAGAGACCCAGTACTTC. Its translation: CASDGSTIGGETQYF.

This clonotype has just one count. The CDR3 is CASVGQASNQPQHF. CDR3 DNA: TGTGCCAGCGTAGGACAGGCTAGCAATCAGCCCCAGCATTTT. This sequence joins TRBV6-2 or TRBV6-3 and TRBJ1-5; 7 nucleotides line up with TRBD1. This CDR3 has 14 residues. Trimming at V came to 8 bases and at J to 0 bases, leaving 4 bases not matched to a gene. Germline lookup yields CDR1 MNHEY and CDR2 SVGEGT.

The chain carries TRBV20-1 and TRBJ2-3; 9 nucleotides match TRBD2. J gave up 0 bases and V 1 base, and 8 bases lay outside the gene matches. CDR1 is DFQATT and CDR2 is SNEGSKA in the germline V gene (reference sequence). This CDR3 is 17 amino acids long. As DNA, the CDR3 is TGCAGTGCTAGAGGCACGGGTAGCGGGAGTAGCACAGATACGCAGTATTTT. The encoded protein is CSARGTGSGSSTDTQYF.

J is TRBJ1-6 and V is TRBV10-3; no clear D. The V gene's germline CDR1 is ENHRY and CDR2 SYGVKD. V gave up 4 bases and J gave up 5 bases, with 6 bases separating them. The CDR3 totals 13 residues. The CDR3 loop is CAISVGNNSPLHF. CDR3 in DNA: TGTGCCATCAGTGTCGGGAATAATTCACCCCTCCACTTT.

This chain connects TRBV6-6 to TRBJ2-1; no clear D gene. V dropped 6 bases and J dropped 7 bases, with 7 bases sitting between them. Looked up from germline, CDR1 is MNHNY and CDR2 is SVGAGI (reference sequence). The CDR3 is made up of 11 amino acids. The CDR3 protein is CASSHNNEQFF. The CDR3 coding sequence is TGTGCCAGCAGCCACAATAATGAGCAGTTCTTC.

The V and J genes are TRBV11-2 and TRBJ2-3, with 7 bases fitting TRBD1. Germline CDR1 reads SGHAT; CDR2 reads FQNNGV. V lost 7 bases, J lost 2 bases, and 6 bases stayed unmatched. The CDR3 totals 14 residues. CDR3 in DNA: TGTGCCAGCACTACAGGGGTCCCCACAGATACGCAGTATTTT. It encodes CASTTGVPTDTQYF.

The chain has TRBV10-3 and TRBJ2-6; TRBD1 agrees at 8 bases. The V gene's germline CDR1 is ENHRY and CDR2 SYGVKD. This CDR3 contains 20 residues. The V and J ends lost 9 bases and 0 bases, in that order; junction bases with no gene match: 19. The DNA of the CDR3 is TGTGCCATTCCATCCGAGACAGGGGAACTAATAAACTCTGGGGCCAACGTCCTGACTTTC. Translation gives CAIPSETGELINSGANVLTF.

The rearrangement links TRBV20-1 to TRBJ1-1; 9 bases agree with TRBD1. Germline CDR1 DFQATT, CDR2 SNEGSKA (reference sequence). V dropped 6 bases and J dropped 3; count of bases not matched to a gene: 14. The CDR3 covers 16 residues. The CDR3 region is CSAAPLGTGPDTEAFF. The CDR3 DNA reads TGCAGTGCCGCCCCTTTGGGGACAGGGCCCGACACTGAAGCTTTCTTT.

This clonotype turned up a few times. The genes are TRBV28 and TRBJ2-1; D might be TRBD1 (6 bases). This CDR3 is 15 amino acids long. Trimming stripped 6 bases from V and 0 bases from J, with 12 bases between. Germline CDR1 is MDHEN and CDR2 is SYDVKM. CDR3 amino acids: CASRPTGTSYNEQFF. CDR3 sequence (DNA): TGTGCCAGCAGGCCCACAGGGACCTCCTACAATGAGCAGTTCTTC.

The chain uses TRBV5-6 and TRBJ2-3; perhaps TRBD1 as D (5 bases). Trimming took 0 bases from V and 2 from J, leaving 22 bases between them. The CDR3 is 19 residues long. CDR1 is SGHDT, CDR2 YYEEEE, per germline. The CDR3 spells CASSLEGVDSAIITDTQYF. CDR3 in DNA: TGTGCCAGCAGCTTGGAGGGTGTCGACAGTGCGATCATCACAGATACGCAGTATTTT.

CDR3 bases: TGCGCCAGCAGCCTCGCCCAGGGCGAGTACAATGAGCAGTTCTTC. It specifies CASSLAQGEYNEQFF. This chain connects TRBV4-1 to TRBJ2-1; D perhaps matches TRBD1 (5 bases). The V end was cut by 4 bases, the J end by 4 bases, with 14 bases between. The CDR3 covers 15 residues. CDR1 is MGHRA, CDR2 YSYEKL, per germline.

V usage is TRBV20-1 and J usage is TRBJ1-5; 8 bases fit TRBD1. Germline V gene lookup returns CDR1 DFQATT and CDR2 SNEGSKA (reference sequence). The V segment lost 0 bases and the J segment 2 bases; nucleotides outside the gene matches: 6. The CDR3 contains 16 residues. The DNA of the CDR3 is TGCAGTGCTAGAGAAGCTACAGGGGGTGGCAATCAGCCCCAGCATTTT. Its protein is CSAREATGGGNQPQHF.